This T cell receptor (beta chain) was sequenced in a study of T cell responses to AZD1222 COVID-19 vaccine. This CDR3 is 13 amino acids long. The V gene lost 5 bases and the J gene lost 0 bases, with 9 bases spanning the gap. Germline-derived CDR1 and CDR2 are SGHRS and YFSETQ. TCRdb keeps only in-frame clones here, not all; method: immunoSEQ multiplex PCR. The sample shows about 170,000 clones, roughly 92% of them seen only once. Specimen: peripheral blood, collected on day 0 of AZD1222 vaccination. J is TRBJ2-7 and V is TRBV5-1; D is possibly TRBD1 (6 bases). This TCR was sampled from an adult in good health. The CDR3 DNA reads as TGCGCCAGCAGACGGACAGCCTCCTACGAGCAGTACTTC. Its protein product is CASRRTASYEQYF. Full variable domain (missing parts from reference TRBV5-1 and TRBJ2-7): KAGVTQTPRYLIKTRGQQVTLSCSPISGHRSVSWYQQTPGQGLQFLFEYFSETQRNKGNFPGRFSGRQFSNSRSEMNVSTLELGDSALYLCASRRTASYEQYFGPGTRLTVT.